The sequence of this TCR beta chain was determined in a study of shared clonotypes between healthy human individuals. The CDR3 spans 12 residues. The germline gives CDR1 SGHRS, CDR2 YFSETQ. Trimming took off 0 bases at V and 8 bases at J, with 8 bases between the two ends. CD4+ cells yielded CD45RA+ naive and CD45RA-negative memory subsets. Study results and limitations: The study sampled only blood, and tissue repertoires likely differ. Richness estimates generally favored naive over memory subsets.

The test was conducted at deep level. Sequencing was performed with immunoSEQ multiplex PCR; in TCRdb, only in-frame clones are kept and a portion is missing. The table shows approximately 2.1 million clones, with over 85% occurring only once. Worth noting for this clone: Its antigen is unknown.

V and J are TRBV5-1 and TRBJ1-1, with D unclear. The material sequenced was naive CD4+ T cells from PBMCs. Indicated subset: CD45RA+ positively selected. The TCR sequence derives from a man aged 18-30 years in good health. Some clones in this sample may be carry-over from other donors' samples. The CDR3 loop is CASSLVGSEAFF. The CDR3 region has the DNA TGCGCCAGCAGCTTGGTGGGGTCGGAAGCTTTCTTT.